The 15 T cell receptor beta chains below all came from one sample that was sequenced in a study of T cell responses to AZD1222 COVID-19 vaccine. Libraries were prepared by immunoSEQ multiplex PCR; TCRdb keeps only in-frame clonotypes and omits some of them. The sample gives some 120,000 clones, 90% of which show up once; 4% to 5.5% is in the top ten. The specimen was peripheral blood, collected on day 0 of MenACWY control vaccination. These receptors were collected from an adult in good health.

This rearrangement joins TRBV28 to TRBJ2-3; TRBD1 agrees at 9 bases. CDR3 length: 15 residues. Trimming at V came to 3 bases and at J to 4 bases, leaving 5 bases not matched to a gene. Germline CDR1 and CDR2: MDHEN and SYDVKM. Written as DNA, the CDR3 is TGTGCCAGCAGTTTCCGACAGGGGGGAGCAGATACGCAGTATTTT. This translates into CASSFRQGGADTQYF.

CDR3 in amino acids: CASGTGDSPLHF. The CDR3 nucleotides are TGTGCCAGTGGGACAGGGGATTCACCCCTCCACTTT. The V gene is TRBV19, the J gene TRBJ1-6, with 10 bases identical to TRBD1. This CDR3 comprises 12 residues. J was trimmed by 8 bases and V by 8 bases; bases with no gene match: 0. Germline CDR1 reads LNHDA; CDR2 reads SQIVND (reference sequence).

J is TRBJ2-5 and V is TRBV7-2; no clear D gene. This CDR3 is 12 amino acids long. V gave up 4 bases and J gave up 5 bases, with 8 bases separating them. Germline lookup yields CDR1 SGHTA and CDR2 FQGNSA. CDR3 loop: CASSSNGETQYF. In nucleotides, the CDR3 is TGTGCCAGCAGCTCAAATGGGGAGACCCAGTACTTC.

The rearrangement links TRBV28 to TRBJ1-5, with D perhaps matching TRBD1 (5 bases). Trimming pared 3 bases from V and 5 bases from J, leaving 11 bases between. CDR1 MDHEN and CDR2 SYDVKM come from the germline V gene. The CDR3 loop spans 14 amino acids. Written as DNA, the CDR3 is TGTGCCAGCAGTTTTGGACTGGGGGATCAGCCCCAGCATTTT. Residues: CASSFGLGDQPQHF.

The CDR3 is CASSYSGLGASEQFF. The CDR3 DNA reads TGTGCCAGCAGTTACTCGGGTCTGGGGGCGTCTGAGCAGTTCTTC. V usage is TRBV6-6 and J usage is TRBJ2-1, with D maybe TRBD1 (6 bases). Germline V CDR1 and CDR2: MNHNY, SVGAGI (reference sequence). This CDR3 comprises 15 residues. Trimming cost V 0 bases and J 9 bases, with 15 bases left between them.

This clone was seen once. This rearrangement joins TRBV5-3 to TRBJ2-1; 8 bases match TRBD2. TRBV5-3 carries the ORF label, with uncertain function. The CDR3 spans 18 residues. With V trimmed by 1 base and J by 4 bases, 13 bases remained unmatched. CDR3 coding DNA: TGTGCCAGAAGCTTGCGGACCGTACGTAGCGGGAAATACAATGAGCAGTTCTTC. The encoded protein is CARSLRTVRSGKYNEQFF.

The chain employs TRBV9 and TRBJ2-1; D is uncertain. This CDR3 comprises 13 residues. Germline CDR1 is SGDLS and CDR2 is YYNGEE. The V and J ends lost 0 bases and 8 bases respectively, with 9 bases between them. The CDR3 reads CASSVVSGDEQFF. The CDR3 DNA reads TGTGCCAGCAGCGTAGTCTCAGGAGATGAGCAGTTCTTC.

The chain recombines TRBV5-1 with TRBJ1-1; D is possibly TRBD1 (5 bases). The V end lost 0 bases, the J end lost 1 base, and 7 bases lay between the germline ends. From germline, CDR1 is SGHRS and CDR2 YFSETQ. This CDR3 has 14 residues. CDR3 region: CASSLVQANTEAFF. Here the CDR3 DNA reads TGCGCCAGCAGCTTGGTACAGGCGAACACTGAAGCTTTCTTT.

This CDR3 is CASLSPGGQGYGYTF. The CDR3, as DNA: TGTGCCAGCCTCTCCCCCGGAGGACAGGGCTATGGCTACACCTTC. This sequence joins TRBV28 and TRBJ1-2; 8 nucleotides match TRBD1. With V trimmed by 8 bases and J by 4 bases, 12 bases remained unmatched. The germline gives CDR1 MDHEN, CDR2 SYDVKM. CDR3 length equals 15 residues.

The rearrangement joins TRBV6-6 to TRBJ2-1; maybe TRBD2 (5 bases). Germline V CDR1 and CDR2: MNHNY, SVGAGI (reference sequence). V lost 2 bases and J 0 bases, leaving 11 bases between the germline ends. CDR3 size: 16 residues. This chain's CDR3 is CASSYGRRPSYNEQFF. The CDR3, as DNA: TGTGCCAGCAGTTACGGTCGGAGGCCCTCCTACAATGAGCAGTTCTTC.

This clone has only a few counts. The V call is TRBV5-1, the J call TRBJ2-7, with D perhaps TRBD2 (7 bases). CDR3 length: 14 amino acids. In germline, CDR1 is SGHRS, CDR2 YFSETQ. V dropped 4 bases and J dropped 4 bases, with 15 bases sitting between them. CDR3 in amino acids: CASSPTAGAYEQYF. CDR3 DNA: TGCGCCAGCAGCCCGACCGCGGGGGCGTACGAGCAGTACTTC.

V gene TRBV10-1 combines with J gene TRBJ2-7; 9 bases agree with TRBD2. The CDR3 runs to 13 residues. Germline lookup yields CDR1 WNHNN and CDR2 SYGVQD (reference sequence). Here the CDR3 reads CASWGGLAAKMCV. The CDR3 nucleotides read TGCGCCAGCTGGGGGGGACTAGCCGCGAAGATGTGCGTC.

This chain joins TRBV7-9 and TRBJ2-3; D possibly uses TRBD1 or TRBD2 (5 bases each). This CDR3 has 16 residues. Germline CDR1 reads SEHNR; CDR2 reads FQNEAQ (reference sequence). V was clipped by 6 bases and J by 1 base, with 17 bases between them. The CDR3 sequence: CASRAGTYNRTDTQYF. The CDR3 DNA reads TGTGCCAGCAGGGCCGGGACCTATAATCGCACAGATACGCAGTATTTT.

This chain uses TRBV24-1 with TRBJ2-3; D ambiguous. The CDR3 is made up of 13 amino acids. Germline V CDR1 and CDR2: KGHDR, SFDVKD. Trimming removed 9 bases from V and 8 bases from J, with 17 bases in between. CDR3 sequence: CATAEVALGTQYF. Here the CDR3 DNA reads TGTGCCACCGCCGAGGTGGCTTTGGGTACGCAGTATTTT.

The rearrangement links TRBV11-3 to TRBJ2-1, with a possible D match to TRBD1 (5 bases). Trimming took off 0 bases at V and 3 bases at J, with 21 bases between the two ends. The CDR3 has 19 amino acids. Germline CDR1 reads SGHNT; CDR2 reads YENEEA. The CDR3 here is CASSLDGQSGSTLYNEQFF. The CDR3 DNA is TGTGCCAGCAGCTTAGATGGACAATCGGGTAGCACGCTCTACAATGAGCAGTTCTTC.